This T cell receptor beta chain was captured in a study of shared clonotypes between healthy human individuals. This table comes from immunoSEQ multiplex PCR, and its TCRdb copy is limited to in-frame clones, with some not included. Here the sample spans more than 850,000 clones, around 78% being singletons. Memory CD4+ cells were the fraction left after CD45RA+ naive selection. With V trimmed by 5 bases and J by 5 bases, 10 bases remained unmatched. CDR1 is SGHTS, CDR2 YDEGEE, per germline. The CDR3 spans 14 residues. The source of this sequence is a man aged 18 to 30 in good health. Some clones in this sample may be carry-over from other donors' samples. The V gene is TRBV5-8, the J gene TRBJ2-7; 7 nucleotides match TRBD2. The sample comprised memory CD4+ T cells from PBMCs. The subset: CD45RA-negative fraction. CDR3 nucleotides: TGTGCCAGCAGGTACAGGACTAGAACCCACGAGCAGTACTTC. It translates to CASRYRTRTHEQYF.